Sequencing of this T cell receptor (beta chain) was carried out in a study of Graves' ophthalmopathy and Graves' hyperthyroidism. General study findings and limits: In blood appeared most of the expanded thyroid clonotypes whose frequency exceeded 0.001.

This clonotype was recorded at least ten times. Its antigen is as yet unknown. Moderate-to-severe activity, CAS ≥3, NOSPECS ≥4 and a duration under 3 months were seen in donors with ophthalmopathy. Clinicians diagnosed using symptoms, serum thyroxine, TRAb, thyroid ultrasound and orbital computed tomography. As the template, RNA transcripts were used to amplify TCR beta CDR3 regions. In the first round, RT-PCR was carried out with HTBI primers, and a multiplex PCR formed the second round. MiXCR, run by TCRdb on the multiplex PCR reads, gives a single entry per CDR3 protein. The sample has 210,000 or so distinct CDR3 sequences; over 25% are singletons. This sequence was found in a man aged 50-60 years with Graves' ophthalmopathy. Source material: peripheral blood.

The CDR3 bases are TGTGCCAGCAGCTCCCCGGGGGGGACTGGCAATCAGCCCCAGCATTTT. Residues: CASSSPGGTGNQPQHF. V is TRBV7-2 and J is TRBJ1-5; D might be TRBD1 (5 bases). This CDR3 contains 16 residues. With 4 bases removed from V and 2 bases from J, the gap between germline ends came to 15 bases. Per the germline V gene, CDR1 is SGHTA and CDR2 is FQGNSA. The full variable domain, rest sourced from reference TRBV7-2 and TRBJ1-5, is GAGVSQSPSNKVTEKGKDVELRCDPISGHTALYWYRQSLGQGLEFLIYFQGNSAPDKSGLPSDRFSAERTGGSVSTLTIQRTQQEDSAVYLCASSSPGGTGNQPQHFGDGTRLSIL.